The clone carrying this T cell receptor (beta chain) was counted a few times. The method was immunoSEQ multiplex PCR; TCRdb's version includes in-frame clones alone and lacks a portion of them. The sample carries about 140,000 clones, roughly four fifths recorded once. This CDR3 region has 14 residues. Germline values: CDR1 SQVTM, CDR2 ANQGSEA. Trimming cost V 5 bases and J 5 bases, with 16 bases left between them. The data were obtained in a study of cytomegalovirus exposure and HLA in healthy donors. The donors were part of the validation cohort of 120 subjects. That cohort was separate from the first cohort, which comprised fewer than 800 subjects.

V and J are TRBV29-1 and TRBJ2-1; tentative D call: TRBD1 (6 bases). The sample comprised PBMCs. The origin of this receptor is a woman aged 25 to 39 in good health and CMV-seronegative. CDR3 protein: CSVNRDKTDNEQFF. CDR3 nucleotide sequence: TGCAGCGTTAACCGGGACAAAACCGACAATGAGCAGTTCTTC.